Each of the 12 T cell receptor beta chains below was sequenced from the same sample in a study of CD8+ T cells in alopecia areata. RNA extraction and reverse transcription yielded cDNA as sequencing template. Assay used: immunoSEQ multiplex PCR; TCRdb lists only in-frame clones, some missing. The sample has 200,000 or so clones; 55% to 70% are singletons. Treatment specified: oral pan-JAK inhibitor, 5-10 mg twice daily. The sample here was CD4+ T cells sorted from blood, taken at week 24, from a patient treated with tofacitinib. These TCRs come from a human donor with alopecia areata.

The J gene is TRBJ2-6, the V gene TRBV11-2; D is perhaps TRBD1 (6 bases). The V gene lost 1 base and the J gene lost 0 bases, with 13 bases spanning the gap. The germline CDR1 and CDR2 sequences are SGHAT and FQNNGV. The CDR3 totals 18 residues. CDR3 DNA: TGTGCCAGCAGCTTAGGTCTAGTGGACAGCTCTGGGGCCAACGTCCTGACTTTC. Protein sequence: CASSLGLVDSSGANVLTF.

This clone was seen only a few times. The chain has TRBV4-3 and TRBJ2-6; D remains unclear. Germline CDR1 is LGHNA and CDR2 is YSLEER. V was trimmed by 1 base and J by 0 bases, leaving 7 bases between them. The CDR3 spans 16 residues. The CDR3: CASSQVRLSGANVLTF. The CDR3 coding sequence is TGCGCCAGCAGCCAAGTGCGGCTCTCTGGGGCCAACGTCCTGACTTTC.

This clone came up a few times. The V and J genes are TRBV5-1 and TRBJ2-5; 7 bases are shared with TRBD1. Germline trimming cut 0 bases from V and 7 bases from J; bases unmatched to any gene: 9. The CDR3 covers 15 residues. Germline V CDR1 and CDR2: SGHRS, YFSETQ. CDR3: CASSLEETGPGTQYF. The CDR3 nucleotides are TGCGCCAGCAGCTTGGAGGAGACAGGGCCGGGGACCCAGTACTTC.

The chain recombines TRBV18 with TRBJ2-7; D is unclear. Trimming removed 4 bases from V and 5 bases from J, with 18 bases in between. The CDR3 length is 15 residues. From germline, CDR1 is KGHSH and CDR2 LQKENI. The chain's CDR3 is CASSRTSGSYDEQYF. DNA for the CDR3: TGTGCCAGCTCACGAACCTCCGGGTCCTACGACGAGCAGTACTTC.

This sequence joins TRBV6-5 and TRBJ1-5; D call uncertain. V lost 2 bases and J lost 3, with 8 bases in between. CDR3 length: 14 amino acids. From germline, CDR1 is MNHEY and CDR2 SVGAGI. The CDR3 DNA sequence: TGTGCCAGCAGTTACACCCCGGACAATCAGCCCCAGCATTTT. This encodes CASSYTPDNQPQHF.

CDR3 region: CASSQERSAPSQYF. CDR3 DNA sequence: TGCGCCAGCAGCCAAGAGAGATCGGCCCCTTCTCAGTATTTT. This sequence joins TRBV4-1 and TRBJ2-3; D gene uncertain. Per the germline V gene, CDR1 is MGHRA and CDR2 is YSYEKL. The CDR3 spans 14 residues. Trimming left V 0 bases short and J 12 bases short, with 16 bases between.

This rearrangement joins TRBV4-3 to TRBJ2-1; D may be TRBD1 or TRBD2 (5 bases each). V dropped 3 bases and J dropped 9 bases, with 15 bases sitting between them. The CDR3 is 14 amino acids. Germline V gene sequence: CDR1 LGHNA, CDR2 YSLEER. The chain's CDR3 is CASSQRGADGEQFF. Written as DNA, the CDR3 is TGCGCCAGCAGCCAGAGGGGAGCGGATGGTGAGCAGTTCTTC.

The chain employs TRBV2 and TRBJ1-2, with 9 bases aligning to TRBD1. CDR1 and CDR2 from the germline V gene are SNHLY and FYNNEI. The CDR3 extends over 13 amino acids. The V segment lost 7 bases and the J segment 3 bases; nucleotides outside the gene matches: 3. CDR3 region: CASKWDRDYGYTF. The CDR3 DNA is TGTGCCAGCAAATGGGACAGGGACTATGGCTACACCTTC.

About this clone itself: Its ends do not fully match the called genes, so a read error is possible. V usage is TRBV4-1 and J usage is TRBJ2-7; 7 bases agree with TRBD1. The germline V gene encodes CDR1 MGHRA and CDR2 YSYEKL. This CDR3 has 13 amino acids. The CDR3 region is CASSWRQGYEQYF. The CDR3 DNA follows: TGTGCCAGCAGCTGGAGACAGGGCTACGAGCAGTACTTC.

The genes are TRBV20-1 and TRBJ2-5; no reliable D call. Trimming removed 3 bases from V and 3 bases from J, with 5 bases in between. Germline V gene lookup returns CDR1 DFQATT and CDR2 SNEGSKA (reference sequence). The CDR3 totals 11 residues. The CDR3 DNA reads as TGCAGTGCTAGCCTAGAAGAGACCCAGTACTTC. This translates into CSASLEETQYF.

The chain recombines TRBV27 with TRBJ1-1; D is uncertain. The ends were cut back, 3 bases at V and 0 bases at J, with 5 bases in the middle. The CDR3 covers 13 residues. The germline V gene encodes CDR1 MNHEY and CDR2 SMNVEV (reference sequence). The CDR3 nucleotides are TGTGCCAGCAGTTTGGCCCTGAACACTGAAGCTTTCTTT. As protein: CASSLALNTEAFF.

This chain's CDR3 is CSARSGDTDTQYF. The CDR3 DNA is TGCAGCGCCCGGAGCGGGGACACAGATACGCAGTATTTT. The V gene is TRBV29-1, the J gene TRBJ2-3; 7 nucleotides match TRBD2. The germline V gene encodes CDR1 SQVTM and CDR2 ANQGSEA. This CDR3 contains 13 residues. V shed 7 bases and J 2 bases; nucleotides not matched to a gene: 6.